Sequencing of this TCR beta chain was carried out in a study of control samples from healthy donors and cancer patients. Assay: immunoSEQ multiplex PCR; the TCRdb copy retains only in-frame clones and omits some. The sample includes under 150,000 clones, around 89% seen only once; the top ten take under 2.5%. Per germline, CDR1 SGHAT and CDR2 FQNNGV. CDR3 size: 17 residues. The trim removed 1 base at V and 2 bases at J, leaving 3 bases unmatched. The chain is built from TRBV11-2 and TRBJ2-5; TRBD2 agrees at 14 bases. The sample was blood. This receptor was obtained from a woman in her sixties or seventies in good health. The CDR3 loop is CASSLGGTSGGQETQYF. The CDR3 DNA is TGTGCCAGCAGCTTAGGAGGGACTAGCGGGGGACAAGAGACCCAGTACTTC.